Each of the 20 T cell receptor beta chains below was sequenced from the same sample in a study of shared clonotypes between healthy human individuals. As defined, naive CD8 cells were CD45RO-negative and positively selected for CCR7, with terminally differentiated effector memory CD45RA+ cells excluded. Data came from immunoSEQ multiplex PCR; TCRdb stores just in-frame clones and leaves some out. The table includes over 2,000,000 clones, 85% to 95% detected once. The sample consisted of naive CD8+ T cells from PBMCs. These receptors all come from a man aged 18-30 years in good health. Some clones in this sample may be carry-over from other donors' samples.

The V and J genes are TRBV6-1 and TRBJ1-4; D unresolved. Trimming took 6 bases from V and 7 from J, leaving 15 bases between them. Germline loops: CDR1 MNHNS, CDR2 SASEGT. CDR3 length: 14 amino acids. CDR3 nucleotides: TGTGCCAGCAGGCGGAGTGGGTTATCTGAAAAACTGTTTTTT. Amino acid sequence: CASRRSGLSEKLFF.

The chain combines TRBV7-6 with TRBJ2-1; TRBD2 is a possible D gene (6 bases). This CDR3 region has 16 residues. Germline CDR1 is SGHVS and CDR2 is FNYEAQ. Trimming took 1 base from V and 4 from J, leaving 14 bases between them. The CDR3 DNA sequence: TGTGCCAGCAGCTTAGACGCGGGACGCGGATACAATGAGCAGTTCTTC. Residues: CASSLDAGRGYNEQFF.

V gene TRBV10-3 combines with J gene TRBJ1-2, with D tentatively TRBD1 (5 bases). The length of the CDR3 is 15 residues. Germline assignment: CDR1 ENHRY and CDR2 SYGVKD. Trimming took off 6 bases at V and 4 bases at J, with 18 bases between the two ends. CDR3 nucleotides: TGTGCCATCAGCCCCGACAGTCCGATTGGCTATGGCTACACCTTC. Translated, it gives CAISPDSPIGYGYTF.

Details on this clone: This sample also contains other DNA sequences that code for the same CDR3. This chain connects TRBV27 to TRBJ2-1; D not certain. CDR3 length: 11 residues. Germline V gives CDR1 MNHEY, CDR2 SMNVEV (reference sequence). Trimming removed 3 bases from V and 8 bases from J, with 5 bases in between. CDR3 protein: CASSFGDEQFF. CDR3 in DNA: TGTGCCAGCAGTTTCGGTGATGAGCAGTTCTTC.

This chain connects TRBV5-1 to TRBJ2-3, with D possibly TRBD2 on 6 matching bases. The CDR3 consists of 16 residues. V was cut by 1 base and J by 6 bases, with 18 bases left in between. CDR1 SGHRS and CDR2 YFSETQ come from the germline V gene. The CDR3 DNA follows: TGCGCCAGCAGCTTGCGACCGGGAGTAGAATCCGATACGCAGTATTTT. It translates to CASSLRPGVESDTQYF.

The chain has TRBV19 and TRBJ2-1; D is unclear. The CDR3 runs to 13 residues. V was trimmed by 5 bases and J by 8 bases, leaving 13 bases between them. Germline lookup yields CDR1 LNHDA and CDR2 SQIVND (reference sequence). CDR3 loop: CASSPVVGDEQFF. CDR3 sequence (DNA): TGTGCCAGTAGTCCCGTTGTTGGCGATGAGCAGTTCTTC.

This sequence joins TRBV12-1 and TRBJ2-3; TRBD2 was called by the table and not checked on the DNA. TRBV12-1 represents a pseudogene. The CDR3 is made up of 13 amino acids. CDR3 residues: CASSCPLEGTQYF. In DNA form, the CDR3 reads TGTGCCAGCAGCTGCCCCCTAGAAGGTACGCAGTATTTT.

The chain uses TRBV27 and TRBJ2-5, with a tentative D call TRBD1 (6 bases). The V gene's germline CDR1 is MNHEY and CDR2 SMNVEV (reference sequence). Deletions cut 5 bases from V and 1 base from J, with 20 bases between. This CDR3 contains 17 residues. The CDR3 DNA reads as TGTGCCAGCAGTCCTAGATTTGGTGGGGGCCTCCAAGAGACCCAGTACTTC. The encoded protein is CASSPRFGGGLQETQYF.

The chain couples TRBV30 to TRBJ2-1, with a weak D call TRBD2 (5 bases). The CDR3 runs 15 residues. Trimming removed 2 bases from V and 0 bases from J, with 11 bases in between. Per germline, CDR1 GTSNPN and CDR2 SVGIG (reference sequence). The CDR3 spells CAWSFLASSYNEQFF. CDR3 bases: TGTGCCTGGAGTTTTTTAGCGAGCTCCTACAATGAGCAGTTCTTC. Together with reference TRBV30 and TRBJ2-1, the CDR3 gives the full variable domain: SQTIHQWPATLVQPVGSPLSLECTVEGTSNPNLYWYRQAAGRGLQLLFYSVGIGQISSEVPQNLSASRPQDRQFILSSKKLLLSDSGFYLCAWSFLASSYNEQFFGPGTRLTVL.

The chain joins TRBV7-9 to TRBJ2-5, with a possible D match to TRBD2 (5 bases). CDR3 length: 16 amino acids. Germline loops: CDR1 SEHNR, CDR2 FQNEAQ (reference sequence). V lost 4 bases and J 4 bases, leaving 19 bases between the germline ends. The CDR3 protein is CASSSEVRLVGETQYF. CDR3 sequence (DNA): TGTGCCAGCAGCTCGGAGGTCAGATTAGTGGGAGAGACCCAGTACTTC.

The genes are TRBV28 and TRBJ2-7, with 16 bases that match TRBD2. Germline V gene sequence: CDR1 MDHEN, CDR2 SYDVKM. V was clipped by 7 bases and J by 4 bases; unmatched bases: 10. This CDR3 is built from 17 residues. The CDR3 loop reads CASIPGLAGGRGYEQYF. For the CDR3, the DNA is TGTGCCAGCATACCGGGACTAGCGGGAGGGCGTGGGTACGAGCAGTACTTC.

The CDR3 protein is CASSYISKGGYTF. The DNA of the CDR3 is TGTGCCAGCAGCTATATTTCCAAAGGGGGCTACACCTTC. The rearrangement links TRBV11-2 to TRBJ1-2; D is unclear. Germline CDR1 and CDR2: SGHAT and FQNNGV. The CDR3 runs to 13 residues. V was pared by 4 bases and J by 8 bases, with 14 bases between.

The CDR3 region is CASRHDREAFF. Written as DNA, the CDR3 is TGTGCCAGCAGACACGACAGGGAAGCTTTCTTT. The V and J genes are TRBV7-9 and TRBJ1-1, with D perhaps TRBD1 (6 bases). V lost 6 bases and J lost 8, with 10 bases in between. This CDR3 region has 11 residues. Germline values: CDR1 SEHNR, CDR2 FQNEAQ (reference sequence). The variable domain in full, completed from reference TRBV7-9 and TRBJ1-1, reads DTGVSQNPRHKITKRGQNVTFRCDPISEHNRLYWYRQTLGQGPEFLTYFQNEAQLEKSRLLSDRFSAERPKGSFSTLEIQRTEQGDSAMYLCASRHDREAFFGQGTRLTVV.

The V gene is TRBV28, the J gene TRBJ2-7; TRBD2 matches at 7 bases. V lost 5 bases to trimming and J lost 4 bases; unmatched junction nucleotides: 14. Germline loops: CDR1 MDHEN, CDR2 SYDVKM. This CDR3 is 16 amino acids long. This chain's CDR3 is CASSPGRELVLYEQYF. The CDR3 DNA reads TGTGCCAGCAGTCCTGGGCGGGAGTTAGTCCTATACGAGCAGTACTTC.

The chain carries TRBV7-6 and TRBJ1-2; D unclear. The length of the CDR3 is 15 residues. Germline values: CDR1 SGHVS, CDR2 FNYEAQ. V was pared by 2 bases and J by 0 bases, with 10 bases between. The CDR3 here is CASSLNGGPNYGYTF. The CDR3 DNA is TGTGCCAGCAGCTTAAACGGCGGGCCTAACTATGGCTACACCTTC.

The chain combines TRBV6-6 with TRBJ2-7; D unresolved. This CDR3 is 13 amino acids long. CDR1 and CDR2 from the germline V gene are MNHNY and SVGAGI (reference sequence). The V and J ends lost 2 bases and 3 bases respectively, with 8 bases between them. CDR3 sequence (DNA): TGTGCCAGCAGTTACCTAGGCGACTACGAGCAGTACTTC. Residues: CASSYLGDYEQYF.

This clone was found once. V usage is TRBV13 and J usage is TRBJ2-7, with D tentatively TRBD1 (6 bases). The CDR3 spans 12 residues. V lost 5 bases to trimming and J lost 6 bases, with 11 bases between them. Germline V CDR1 and CDR2: PRHDT, FYEKMQ (reference sequence). The CDR3: CASSQGSGEQYF. Written as DNA, the CDR3 is TGTGCCAGCAGCCAGGGGTCGGGCGAGCAGTACTTC.

The CDR3 DNA reads as TGTGCCAGCAGCCCTCGACTAGCGGGAGAGTCCGGGGAGCTGTTTTTT. Protein: CASSPRLAGESGELFF. The V call is TRBV11-3, the J call TRBJ2-2; 12 bases map to TRBD2. This CDR3 contains 16 residues. The V gene end was trimmed by 5 bases and the J gene end by 6 bases; junction bases not matched to a gene: 7. Per the germline V gene, CDR1 is SGHNT and CDR2 is YENEEA. Based on the CDR3 plus reference TRBV11-3 and TRBJ2-2, the full variable domain is EAGVVQSPRYKIIEKKQPVAFWCNPISGHNTLYWYLQNLGQGPELLIRYENEEAVDDSQLPKDRFSAERLKGVDSTLKIQPAELGDSAVYLCASSPRLAGESGELFFGEGSRLTVL.

The sample holds one count of this clone. The chain has TRBV27 and TRBJ1-5, with D possibly matching TRBD1 (5 bases). Deletions cut 3 bases from V and 7 bases from J, with 16 bases between. This CDR3 is built from 15 residues. CDR1 and CDR2 from the germline V gene are MNHEY and SMNVEV (reference sequence). DNA for the CDR3: TGTGCCAGCAGTTTTCTCGGGGACCAAAGGCAGCCCCAGCATTTT. It codes for CASSFLGDQRQPQHF.

This chain links TRBV5-1 with TRBJ2-1; 8 nucleotides line up with TRBD1. Germline assignment: CDR1 SGHRS and CDR2 YFSETQ. V shed 5 bases and J 6 bases; nucleotides not matched to a gene: 7. The CDR3 length is 14 residues. This chain's CDR3 is CASRGQGDTNEQFF. In DNA, the CDR3 is TGCGCCAGCAGAGGACAGGGAGATACCAATGAGCAGTTCTTC.